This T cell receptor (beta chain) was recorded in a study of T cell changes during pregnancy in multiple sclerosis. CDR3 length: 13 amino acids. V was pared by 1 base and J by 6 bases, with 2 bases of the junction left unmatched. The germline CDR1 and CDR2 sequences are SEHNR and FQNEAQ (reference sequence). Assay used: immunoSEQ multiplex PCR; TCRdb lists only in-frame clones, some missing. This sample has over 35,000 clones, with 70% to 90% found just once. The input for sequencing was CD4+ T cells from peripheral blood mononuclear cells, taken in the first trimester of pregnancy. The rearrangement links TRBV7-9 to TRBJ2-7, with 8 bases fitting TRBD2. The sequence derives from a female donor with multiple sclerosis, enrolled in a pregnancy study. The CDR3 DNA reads TGTGCCAGCAGCTTAGGCGGGGGGCGCGAGCAGTACTTC. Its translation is CASSLGGGREQYF.